Listed here is a single T cell receptor (beta chain). Its antigen remains unidentified. This entry belongs to a study of OX40 agonist ivuxolimab in advanced cancers. Study in general: Three partial responders included one hepatocellular carcinoma patient and two cutaneous melanoma patients.

The study's findings and limits: Not determined was the antigen specificity of the expanded peripheral T cells. Certain nonresponders additionally had low normalized T-cell clonal expansion. Doses of 0.1 to 3.0 mg/kg were accompanied by clonal expansion of CD4+ and CD8+ blood T cells by week 6.

Germline CDR1 and CDR2: LNHNV and YYDKDF (reference sequence). Trimming stripped 2 bases from V and 5 bases from J, with 12 bases between. CDR3 length equals 14 residues. Profiling relied on immunoSEQ multiplex PCR, and the TCRdb table lists in-frame clones only, not all of them. This sample has about 80,000 clones, with around 80% found just once. The starting material was CD4+ or CD8+ T cells sorted from blood, obtained in a trial of the OX40 agonist ivuxolimab. This sequence joins TRBV15 and TRBJ2-5; the D gene is possibly TRBD2 (5 bases). This TCR was sampled from an adult with an advanced solid tumor such as melanoma, head and neck, liver or kidney cancer. CDR3 amino acids: CATSRTRNGETQYF. CDR3 in DNA: TGTGCCACCAGCAGAACTAGGAATGGGGAGACCCAGTACTTC.